This T cell receptor beta chain was sequenced during a study of tumor and adjacent non-tumor tissue in lung cancer. Study-wide background: Aged roughly 30 to 85 years, patients included 9 to 11 men and five or six women with stage I to III disease. Study-wide results and limits: In normal lung, the top 100 clones were significantly more dominant than in tumor.

Three rounds of nested PCR, following a modified ARM-PCR protocol, produced the TCRbeta library. A single record per CDR3 protein comes from TCRdb applying MiXCR to the multiplex PCR reads. The sample includes 75,000 to 95,000 distinct CDR3 sequences, around 76% seen only once; the top ten take 21%. This clonotype has only one observation. Its antigen is not known. A read error is likely, as this CDR3 ends without the conserved phenylalanine or tryptophan. Because the CDR3's place on the DNA is in doubt, the DNA is left out and the CDR3 is given as listed by TCRdb. RNA was extracted from bulk tissue without any cell sorting. This non-tumor lung sample came from over 3 cm beyond the tumor edge. CDR1 is WNHNN, CDR2 SYGVQD, per germline (reference sequence). The CDR3 adds up to 14 amino acids, both ends counted.

The clonotype comes from a woman aged 50 to 65 with non-small cell lung cancer. Sequencing was done on a sample of distant non-tumor lung tissue. The chain couples TRBV10-1 to TRBJ2-3; the D segment call TRBD1 is taken from the table without a DNA check. This CDR3 is CASSGAGNTDTQYL.